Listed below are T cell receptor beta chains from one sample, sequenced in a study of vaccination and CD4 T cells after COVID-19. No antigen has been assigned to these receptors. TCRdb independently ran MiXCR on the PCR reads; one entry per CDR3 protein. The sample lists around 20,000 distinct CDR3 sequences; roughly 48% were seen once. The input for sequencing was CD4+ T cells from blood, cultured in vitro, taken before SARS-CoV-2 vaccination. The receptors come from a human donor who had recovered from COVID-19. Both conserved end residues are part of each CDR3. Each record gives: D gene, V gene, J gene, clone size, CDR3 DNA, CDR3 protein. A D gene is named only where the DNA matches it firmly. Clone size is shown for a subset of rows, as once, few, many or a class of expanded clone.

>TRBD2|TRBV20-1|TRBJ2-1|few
TGCAGTGCTCATAGGCGGGAGAGGAATGAGCAGTTCTTC
CSAHRRERNEQFF
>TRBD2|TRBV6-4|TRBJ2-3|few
TGTGCCAGCAGTGACGGGGCGGGAGGCACAGATACGCAGTATTTT
CASSDGAGGTDTQYF
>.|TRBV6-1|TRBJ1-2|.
TGTGCCAGTTTCGCAAGTTATGGCTACACCTTC
CASFASYGYTF
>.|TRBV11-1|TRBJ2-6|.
TGTGCCAGCAGTACCGGGCCTACTCGGTCTGGGGCCAACGTCCTGACTTTC
CASSTGPTRSGANVLTF
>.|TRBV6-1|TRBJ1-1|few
TGTGCCAGCAGCCTCGGGACAAGAGCTTTCTTT
CASSLGTRAFF
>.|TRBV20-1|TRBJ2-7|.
TGCAGTGCTGAACAGGGTTACGGGACCTACGAGCAGTACTTC
CSAEQGYGTYEQYF
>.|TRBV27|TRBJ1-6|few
TGTGCCAGCAGTTTATTACAAGGAGGTTCACCCCTCCACTTT
CASSLLQGGSPLHF
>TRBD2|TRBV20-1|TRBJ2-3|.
TGCAGTGCTACCCCCCAACTAGCGGGACTCCGGTTGGATACGCAGTATTTT
CSATPQLAGLRLDTQYF
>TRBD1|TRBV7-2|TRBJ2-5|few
TGTGCCAGCAGCTGGGACAGACAAGAGACCCAGTACTTC
CASSWDRQETQYF
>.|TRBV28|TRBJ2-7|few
TGTGCCAGCAGTTTAGGGCAGTCCTACGAGCAGTACTTC
CASSLGQSYEQYF
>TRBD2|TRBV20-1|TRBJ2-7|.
TGCAGTGCTCGGGAGGGAGCGAACGAGCAGTACTTC
CSAREGANEQYF
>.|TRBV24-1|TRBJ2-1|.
TGTGCCACCAGGGCCCGTGGGGGCGGGAGCAGCTACAATGAGCAGTTCTTC
CATRARGGGSSYNEQFF
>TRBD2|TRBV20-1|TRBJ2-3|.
TGCAGTGCCAAGCCGGGACTAGCCACAGATACGCAGTATTTT
CSAKPGLATDTQYF
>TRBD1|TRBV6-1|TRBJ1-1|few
TGTGCCAGCACTCCCCCCCTGGGGACAGGGGGCTCGGGCACTGAAGCTTTCTTT
CASTPPLGTGGSGTEAFF
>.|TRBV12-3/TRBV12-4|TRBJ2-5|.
TGTGCCAGCAGCCTACAGGGTGTCAGGGAGACCCAGTACTTC
CASSLQGVRETQYF
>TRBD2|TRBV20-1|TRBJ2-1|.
TGCAGTGTCTTGCGCGGGAGATACAATGAGCAGTTCTTC
CSVLRGRYNEQFF
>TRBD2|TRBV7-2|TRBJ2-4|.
TGTGCCAGCAGCTTACCGGGAGGGCGAAAAAACATTCAGTACTTC
CASSLPGGRKNIQYF
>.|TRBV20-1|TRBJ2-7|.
TGCAGTGCTAGAGATCACTACGAGCAGTACTTC
CSARDHYEQYF
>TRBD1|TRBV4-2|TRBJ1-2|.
TGTGCCAGCAGCCCTGGACAGGGGCCCGCTAACTATGGCTACACCTTC
CASSPGQGPANYGYTF
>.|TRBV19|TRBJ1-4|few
TGTGCCAGTAGTACCCAAGGCAGGAATGAAAAACTGTTTTTT
CASSTQGRNEKLFF
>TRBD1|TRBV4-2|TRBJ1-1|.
TGTGCCAGCAGCCAAGATCGGGACAGTTCCAACACTGAAGCTTTCTTT
CASSQDRDSSNTEAFF
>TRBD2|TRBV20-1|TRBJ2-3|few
TGCAGTGCTCAACTAGCGTCACACACAGATACGCAGTATTTT
CSAQLASHTDTQYF
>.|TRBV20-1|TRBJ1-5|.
TGCAGTGCTAGGGGCAGGGAAAGCCAGCCCCAGCATTTT
CSARGRESQPQHF
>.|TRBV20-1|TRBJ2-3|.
TGCAGTGCTAGGTGGCGGATAACCACAGATACGCAGTATTTT
CSARWRITTDTQYF
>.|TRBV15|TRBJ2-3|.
TGTGCCACCAGCCCCGCAGATACGCAGTATTTT
CATSPADTQYF
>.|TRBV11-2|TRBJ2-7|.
TGTGCCAGCAGCTTAAACTTTTTGGGCTACGAGCAGTACTTC
CASSLNFLGYEQYF
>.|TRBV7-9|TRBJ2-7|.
TGTGCCAGCAGGCCTAGACAGCTTCCCTACGAGCAGTACTTC
CASRPRQLPYEQYF
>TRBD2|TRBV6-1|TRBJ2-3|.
TGTGCCAGCCGCAGACTAGCGGGGGGAGATACGCAGTATTTT
CASRRLAGGDTQYF
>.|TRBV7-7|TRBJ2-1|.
TGTGCTAGCAGCTTAGGCGGGAATCTAGATGAGCAGTTCTTC
CASSLGGNLDEQFF
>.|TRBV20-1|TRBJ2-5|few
TGCAGTGCTAGAGATAGCCTAGCTGGGGAGACCCAGTACTTC
CSARDSLAGETQYF
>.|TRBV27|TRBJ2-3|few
TGTGCCAGCAGCGTGACGAGGACAGGCACAGATACGCAGTATTTT
CASSVTRTGTDTQYF
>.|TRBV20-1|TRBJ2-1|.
TGCAGTGCTAGCCCTAGCGCCAATGAGCAGTTCTTC
CSASPSANEQFF
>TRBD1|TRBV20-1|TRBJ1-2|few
TGCAGTGCACAGCGACAGGGAACTAACTATGGCTACACCTTC
CSAQRQGTNYGYTF
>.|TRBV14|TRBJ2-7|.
TGTGCCAGCAGCCTGGTAGAGGTGGGCGTTTACGAGCAGTACTTC
CASSLVEVGVYEQYF
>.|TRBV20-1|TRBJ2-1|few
TGCAGTGCTGAACCAGGTTTCGGGTATGGAAAAAGCTCCTACAATGAGCAGTTCTTC
CSAEPGFGYGKSSYNEQFF
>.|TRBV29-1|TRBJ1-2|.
TGCAGCGTTGAAGGGAGTAGTAACTATGGCTACACCTTC
CSVEGSSNYGYTF
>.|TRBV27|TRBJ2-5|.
TGTGCCAGCAGAGGCTGGAGCGACCAAGAGACCCAGTACTTC
CASRGWSDQETQYF
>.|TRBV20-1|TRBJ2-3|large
TGCAGTGCTAAGGAGGGCGCGAGAGATACGCAGTATTTT
CSAKEGARDTQYF
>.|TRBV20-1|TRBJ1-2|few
TGCAGTGCAACGCTCCCCGAGACGGGCTATGGCTACACCTTC
CSATLPETGYGYTF
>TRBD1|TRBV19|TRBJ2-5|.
TGTGCCAGTAGTATGCCGGGAAGACAGGGTGGAGAGACCCAGTACTTC
CASSMPGRQGGETQYF
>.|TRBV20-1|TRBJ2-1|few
TGCAGTGCTAGAAGCGTCCTAGCCTACAATGAGCAGTTCTTC
CSARSVLAYNEQFF
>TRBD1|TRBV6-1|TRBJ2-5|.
TGTGCCAGCAGTAGGGACAGGGGTCGGGAGACCCAGTACTTC
CASSRDRGRETQYF
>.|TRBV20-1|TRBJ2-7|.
TGCAGTGCTCCCCCTCCGGGACACAGCTACGAGCAGTACTTC
CSAPPPGHSYEQYF
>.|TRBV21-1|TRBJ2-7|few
TGTGCCAGCAGCAACTGGGCGGGAGGCTACGAGCAGTACTTC
CASSNWAGGYEQYF
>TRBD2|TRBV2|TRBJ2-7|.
TGTGCCAGCAGTGAATCCCGGGAGGGCCAGACGAGGGACTTC
CASSESREGQTRDF
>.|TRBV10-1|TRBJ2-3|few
TGCGCCAGCAGCGTCGGGGGACAGCGGACGAGGGTGGCTACGCAGTATTTT
CASSVGGQRTRVATQYF
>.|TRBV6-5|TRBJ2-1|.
TGTGCCAGCAGTTACTCGAGAGACAATGAGCAGTTCTTC
CASSYSRDNEQFF
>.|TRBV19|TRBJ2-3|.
TGTGCCAGTAGCACAGGGTCGATGGATACGCAGTATTTT
CASSTGSMDTQYF
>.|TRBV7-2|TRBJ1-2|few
TGTGCCAGCAGCTTACTGGGACGGAATGGCTACACCTTC
CASSLLGRNGYTF
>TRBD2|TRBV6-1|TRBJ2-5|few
TGTGCCAGTAGAGGTAGCGGGAGGACATCGGAGACCCAGTACTTC
CASRGSGRTSETQYF
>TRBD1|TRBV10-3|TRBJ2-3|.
TGTGCCACGAAACAGGGACAGGGGAACACAGATACGCAGTATTTT
CATKQGQGNTDTQYF
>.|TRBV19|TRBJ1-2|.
TGTGCCAGTAGAGAGCCAGCTAACTATGGCTACACCTTC
CASREPANYGYTF
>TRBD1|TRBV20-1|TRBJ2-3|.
TGCAGTGCTAGAGTACAGGGGGCCAGCACAGATACGCAGTATTTT
CSARVQGASTDTQYF